The 10 T cell receptor beta chains given below trace back to one sample, sequenced in a study of blood T cells in healthy people across ages. Primed by a sample-barcoded 5' primer and a J-beta primer mix, a second PCR proceeded for about 6 to 11 cycles. TCRdb fed the 5' RACE reads into MiXCR, producing one record per CDR3 protein. The sample consists of around 800,000 distinct CDR3 sequences, less than 60% of them appearing once. Sequenced: blood. The receptors were gathered from an elderly man in good health.

The chain employs TRBV3-1 and TRBJ1-2; tentatively, D is TRBD1 (6 bases). This CDR3 contains 13 residues. Germline CDR1 reads LGHDT; CDR2 reads YNNKEL (reference sequence). The V end was cut by 2 bases, the J end by 6 bases, with 10 bases between. The CDR3 sequence is CASSQTGRHGYTF. For the CDR3, the DNA is TGTGCCAGCAGCCAAACAGGGCGGCATGGCTACACCTTC.

This rearrangement joins TRBV27 to TRBJ2-5; 10 bases align to TRBD2. This CDR3 contains 14 residues. The junction had 5 bases not matched to a gene; V was cut back by 2 bases and J by 8 bases. Germline CDR1 and CDR2: MNHEY and SMNVEV (reference sequence). This CDR3 reads CASSLVSGRDTQYF. As DNA, the CDR3 is TGTGCCAGCAGTTTAGTAAGCGGGAGGGACACCCAGTACTTC.

This clonotype came up a few times. The chain employs TRBV9 and TRBJ2-7; D call uncertain. This CDR3 region has 15 residues. The ends were cut back, 0 bases at V and 0 bases at J, with 10 bases in the middle. Germline V gene sequence: CDR1 SGDLS, CDR2 YYNGEE. The CDR3 here is CASSVGSISSYEQYF. The CDR3 bases are TGTGCCAGCAGCGTAGGGTCGATTAGCTCCTACGAGCAGTACTTC.

The rearrangement joins TRBV9 to TRBJ1-1, with TRBD1 as a possible D gene (5 bases). The CDR3 loop spans 14 amino acids. V lost 4 bases and J 4 bases, leaving 14 bases between the germline ends. Germline values: CDR1 SGDLS, CDR2 YYNGEE. In DNA, the CDR3 is TGTGCCAGCAGCCCTGCCGGGGGACCCACTGAAGCTTTCTTT. It yields the protein CASSPAGGPTEAFF.

This clonotype was found many times. The chain recombines TRBV20-1 with TRBJ2-5; no firm D call. Germline-derived CDR1 and CDR2 are DFQATT and SNEGSKA (reference sequence). V was clipped by 1 base and J by 1 base, with 19 bases between them. There are 17 residues in the CDR3. Written as DNA, the CDR3 is TGCAGTGCTAGAGGCTCTTTTATTCTTAAGGGCCAAGAGACCCAGTACTTC. Residues: CSARGSFILKGQETQYF.

This CDR3 reads CASSQDLYEQYF. CDR3 sequence (DNA): TGTGCCAGCAGCCAAGACTTATACGAGCAGTACTTC. This chain uses TRBV4-2 with TRBJ2-4, with D hard to call. The J call is in doubt because the DNA end fits TRBJ2-7 better. Germline assignment: CDR1 LGHNA and CDR2 YNFKEQ. The CDR3 has 12 amino acids.

As concerns this clonotype: With a much larger clone just one base away, this may be a read error. CDR3 sequence reads: CASRALAEVGNEQFF. In DNA form, the CDR3 reads TGTGCCAGCAGGGCTCTAGCGGAGGTTGGGAATGAGCAGTTCTTC. The rearrangement links TRBV11-2 to TRBJ2-1, with 7 bases lining up with TRBD2. Germline CDR1 SGHAT, CDR2 FQNNGV. The CDR3 length is 15 residues. V trimming: 6 bases; J trimming: 7 bases; junction bases outside the gene matches: 12.

The J gene is TRBJ1-2, the V gene TRBV5-6, with 8 bases aligning to TRBD1. The CDR3 is made up of 16 amino acids. Trimming removed 3 bases from V and 0 bases from J; junction bases left unmatched: 7. The germline V gene encodes CDR1 SGHDT and CDR2 YYEEEE. CDR3 region: CASSWDDRGTNYGYTF. The CDR3 nucleotides read TGTGCCAGCAGCTGGGATGACAGGGGAACTAACTATGGCTACACCTTC.

The chain employs TRBV28 and TRBJ2-3, with D possibly matching TRBD2 (6 bases). The CDR3 has 15 amino acids. V lost 7 bases and J 0 bases, leaving 14 bases between the germline ends. Germline CDR1 MDHEN, CDR2 SYDVKM. The CDR3 loop reads CASIYSGTSTDTQYF. The CDR3 coding sequence is TGTGCCAGCATCTATAGCGGTACTAGCACAGATACGCAGTATTTT.

The chain uses TRBV29-1 and TRBJ2-7; maybe TRBD2 (6 bases). CDR3 length: 13 amino acids. The germline gives CDR1 SQVTM, CDR2 ANQGSEA. Trimming took 2 bases from V and 1 from J, leaving 9 bases between them. The CDR3 nucleotides read TGCAGCGTTGAAATAGCGGTATCCTACGAGCAGTACTTC. It translates to CSVEIAVSYEQYF.